These 8 T cell receptor beta chains came from one sample sequenced in a study of blood T cell repertoires in COVID-19. Profiling relied on immunoSEQ multiplex PCR, and the TCRdb table lists in-frame clones only, not all of them. This sample yields approximately 220,000 clones, of which roughly 89% are seen a single time; roughly 6.2% belongs to the top ten. The sample taken for sequencing was PBMCs or T cells enriched from blood (not recorded which). The source is a woman in her thirties or forties who had recovered from COVID-19.

As DNA, the CDR3 is TGTGCCAGCAGTCCAATTTCGAGGACACTCTATGGCTACACCTTC. This codes for CASSPISRTLYGYTF. The genes are TRBV6-5 and TRBJ1-2; tentatively, D is TRBD1 (5 bases). This CDR3 has 15 residues. Germline loops: CDR1 MNHEY, CDR2 SVGAGI. Between the trimmed V and J ends, which lost 5 bases and 4 bases, there was a span of 17 bases.

The rearrangement joins TRBV6-5 to TRBJ2-7; 12 nucleotides line up with TRBD2. Germline V lookup: CDR1 MNHEY, CDR2 SVGAGI. The length of the CDR3 is 15 residues. After removal of 7 bases from V and 5 bases from J, the junction contained 9 bases not matched to a gene. The CDR3 sequence is CASIETSGSWNEQYF. CDR3 bases: TGTGCCAGCATAGAGACTAGCGGGAGTTGGAACGAGCAGTACTTC.

This clone has just a few counts. This sequence joins TRBV6-5 and TRBJ1-2; 8 bases agree with TRBD1. This CDR3 comprises 13 residues. The V gene end was trimmed by 7 bases and the J gene end by 2 bases; junction bases not matched to a gene: 3. Germline loops: CDR1 MNHEY, CDR2 SVGAGI. The CDR3: CASTRTGNYGYTF. CDR3 nucleotide sequence: TGTGCCAGCACCCGGACAGGGAACTATGGCTACACCTTC.

This sequence joins TRBV9 and TRBJ1-2; TRBD1 might be the D (5 bases). Germline V gene sequence: CDR1 SGDLS, CDR2 YYNGEE. There are 15 residues in the CDR3. Deletions cut 3 bases from V and 3 bases from J, with 15 bases between. In DNA, the CDR3 is TGTGCCAGCAGCGGTACTTCTTTAGGGGACTATGGCTACACCTTC. As protein: CASSGTSLGDYGYTF.

This clone came up once. The rearrangement uses TRBV6-6 and TRBJ1-2, with 7 bases fitting TRBD1. With V trimmed by 2 bases and J by 5 bases, 2 bases remained unmatched. The CDR3 is made up of 13 amino acids. Germline lookup yields CDR1 MNHNY and CDR2 SVGAGI (reference sequence). The CDR3 DNA reads TGTGCCAGCAGTTACAGGGGGCAATATGGCTACACCTTC. Residues: CASSYRGQYGYTF.

This clone appeared once. The genes are TRBV12-5 and TRBJ2-5; no clear D. Trimming left V 1 base short and J 5 bases short, with 5 bases between. Germline V gene data show CDR1 as LGHNT and CDR2 as FRNRAP. The CDR3 consists of 12 residues. The CDR3 reads CASGLGAETQYF. The CDR3 DNA reads TGTGCTAGTGGTTTGGGGGCCGAGACCCAGTACTTC.

This clone was detected only once. The chain links TRBV5-4 to TRBJ1-2, with TRBD1 as a possible D gene (5 bases). This CDR3 spans 15 amino acids. The V gene lost 4 bases and the J gene lost 5 bases, with 18 bases spanning the gap. Per germline, CDR1 SGHNT and CDR2 YYREEE (reference sequence). The CDR3 bases are TGTGCCAGCAGCACCCCGAGGACAAATCGTTATGGCTACACCTTC. It encodes CASSTPRTNRYGYTF. The full variable domain, completed using reference TRBV5-4 and TRBJ1-2, is ETGVTQSPTHLIKTRGQQVTLRCSSQSGHNTVSWYQQALGQGPQFIFQYYREEENGRGNFPPRFSGLQFPNYSSELNVNALELDDSALYLCASSTPRTNRYGYTFGSGTRLTVV.

The chain uses TRBV29-1 and TRBJ2-3; maybe TRBD2 (6 bases). CDR3 length: 14 amino acids. V dropped 4 bases and J dropped 0 bases, with 11 bases sitting between them. Per the germline V gene, CDR1 is SQVTM and CDR2 is ANQGSEA. CDR3: CSVVAGTSTDTQYF. In DNA form, the CDR3 reads TGCAGCGTTGTGGCGGGAACTAGCACAGATACGCAGTATTTT.